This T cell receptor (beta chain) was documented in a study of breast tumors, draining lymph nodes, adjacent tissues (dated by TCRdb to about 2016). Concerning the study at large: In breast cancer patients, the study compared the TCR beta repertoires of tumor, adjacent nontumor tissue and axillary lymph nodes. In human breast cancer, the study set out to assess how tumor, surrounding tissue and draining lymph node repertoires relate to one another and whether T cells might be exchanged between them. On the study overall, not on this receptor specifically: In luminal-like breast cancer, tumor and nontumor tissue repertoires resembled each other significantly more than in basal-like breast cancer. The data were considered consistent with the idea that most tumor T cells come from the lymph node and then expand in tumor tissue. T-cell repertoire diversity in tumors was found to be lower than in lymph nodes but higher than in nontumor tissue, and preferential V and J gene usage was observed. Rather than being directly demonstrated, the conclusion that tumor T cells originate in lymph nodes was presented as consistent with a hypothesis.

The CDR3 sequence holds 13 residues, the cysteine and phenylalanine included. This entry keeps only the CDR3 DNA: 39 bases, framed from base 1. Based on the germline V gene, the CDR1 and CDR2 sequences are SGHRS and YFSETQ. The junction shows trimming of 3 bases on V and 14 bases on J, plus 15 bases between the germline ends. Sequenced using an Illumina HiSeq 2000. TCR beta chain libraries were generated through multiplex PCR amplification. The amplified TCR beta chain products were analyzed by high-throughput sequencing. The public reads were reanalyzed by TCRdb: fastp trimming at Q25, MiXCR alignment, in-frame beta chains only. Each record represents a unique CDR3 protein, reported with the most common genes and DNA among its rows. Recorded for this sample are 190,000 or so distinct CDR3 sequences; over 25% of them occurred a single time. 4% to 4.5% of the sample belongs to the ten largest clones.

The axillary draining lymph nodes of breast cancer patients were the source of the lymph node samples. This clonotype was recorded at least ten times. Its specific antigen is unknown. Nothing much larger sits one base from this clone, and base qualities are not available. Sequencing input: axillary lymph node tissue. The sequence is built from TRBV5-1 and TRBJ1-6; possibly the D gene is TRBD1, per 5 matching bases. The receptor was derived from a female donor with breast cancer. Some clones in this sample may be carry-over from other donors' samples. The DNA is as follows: TGCGCCAGCAGCTCCCCCCCGACAGAGACCCTCCACTTT. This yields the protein CASSSPPTETLHF.